Below are 18 T cell receptor beta chains sequenced from a single sample in a study of shared clonotypes between healthy human individuals. Positive CCR7 selection of CD45RO-negative cells yielded the naive CD8 cells, and terminally differentiated effector memory CD45RA+ cells were excluded. TCRdb keeps only in-frame clones here, not all; method: immunoSEQ multiplex PCR. The sample records over 750,000 clones, roughly 96% being singletons. Material: naive CD8+ T cells sorted from blood. Receptors originate from a man aged 25-45 years in good health.

The CDR3 DNA follows: TGCGCCAGCAGCCCGGACCGGACGGGAGGGCCTAGGGAGACCCAGTACTTC. Translation: CASSPDRTGGPRETQYF. The chain combines TRBV4-3 with TRBJ2-5; 8 nucleotides match TRBD2. CDR3 length: 17 amino acids. V shed 4 bases, J shed 5 bases, and the junction held 15 bases outside the gene matches. Germline CDR1 LGHNA, CDR2 YSLEER.

V usage is TRBV5-1 and J usage is TRBJ2-7; the D gene is possibly TRBD2 (5 bases). Germline V gene sequence: CDR1 SGHRS, CDR2 YFSETQ. CDR3 length equals 16 residues. With 7 bases removed from V and 4 bases from J, the gap between germline ends came to 24 bases. This chain's CDR3 is CASAASGNQVLYEQYF. In DNA form, the CDR3 reads TGCGCCAGCGCAGCATCCGGGAATCAGGTCTTATACGAGCAGTACTTC.

With respect to this clone: Other nucleotide sequences in the sample specify the same CDR3. V is TRBV9 and J is TRBJ2-1; D possibly corresponds to TRBD2 (6 bases). Germline V CDR1 and CDR2: SGDLS, YYNGEE. This CDR3 is built from 14 residues. Trimming removed 2 bases from V and 0 bases from J, with 6 bases in between. In DNA form, the CDR3 reads TGTGCCAGCAGCGTCGGGAGCTCCTACAATGAGCAGTTCTTC. As protein: CASSVGSSYNEQFF.

The chain employs TRBV6-5 and TRBJ2-5; perhaps TRBD2 as D (5 bases). Germline V CDR1 and CDR2: MNHEY, SVGAGI. This CDR3 has 15 residues. V lost 6 bases and J lost 7, with 21 bases in between. Written as DNA, the CDR3 is TGTGCCAGCAGGTCGCAGGTCGGGGATGTCGGGACCCAGTACTTC. This encodes CASRSQVGDVGTQYF.

This clone appeared once. The gene calls are TRBV27 and TRBJ2-7; 13 bases map to TRBD2. The CDR3 spans 15 residues. V lost 7 bases to trimming and J lost 4 bases; unmatched junction nucleotides: 7. Germline V lookup: CDR1 MNHEY, CDR2 SMNVEV (reference sequence). The CDR3, as DNA: TGTGCCAGCACCTGGACTAGCGGGAGTTTATACGAGCAGTACTTC. It specifies CASTWTSGSLYEQYF.

The chain couples TRBV5-6 to TRBJ1-3; D not resolved. Trimming took 0 bases from V and 15 from J, leaving 19 bases between them. The germline V gene encodes CDR1 SGHDT and CDR2 YYEEEE. The CDR3 covers 14 residues. The chain's CDR3 is CASSLANFVRLQYF. The CDR3 nucleotides are TGTGCCAGCAGCTTGGCCAATTTCGTGCGCCTGCAATATTTT.

The chain links TRBV9 to TRBJ2-7, with a possible D match to TRBD1 (6 bases). V was shortened by 2 bases and J by 0 bases, with 9 bases between the two germline ends. The CDR3 contains 14 residues. Germline CDR1 and CDR2: SGDLS and YYNGEE. The CDR3 is CASSVGDISYEQYF. Written as DNA, the CDR3 is TGTGCCAGCAGCGTCGGGGACATCTCCTACGAGCAGTACTTC. The full variable domain, in which reference TRBV9 and TRBJ2-7 provide the parts outside the CDR3, is DSGVTQTPKHLITATGQRVTLRCSPRSGDLSVYWYQQSLDQGLQFLIQYYNGEERAKGNILERFSAQQFPDLHSELNLSSLELGDSALYFCASSVGDISYEQYFGPGTRLTVT.

This rearrangement joins TRBV5-4 to TRBJ2-1; 13 bases align to TRBD2. The CDR3 covers 15 residues. The trim removed 5 bases at V and 5 bases at J, leaving 4 bases unmatched. Looked up from germline, CDR1 is SGHNT and CDR2 is YYREEE (reference sequence). The DNA for the CDR3 is TGTGCCAGCAGTCGGGGACTAGCGGGAAACAATGAGCAGTTCTTC. Translation gives CASSRGLAGNNEQFF.

The chain has TRBV15 and TRBJ2-3, with D hard to call. Per the germline V gene, CDR1 is LNHNV and CDR2 is YYDKDF (reference sequence). This CDR3 has 16 residues. The V gene lost 0 bases and the J gene lost 2 bases, with 12 bases spanning the gap. CDR3 sequence (DNA): TGTGCCACCAGCAGAGATGGAGTAGTCTTCACAGATACGCAGTATTTT. This codes for CATSRDGVVFTDTQYF.

The chain recombines TRBV7-2 with TRBJ2-1, with 7 bases that match TRBD2. V was pared by 3 bases and J by 2 bases, with 10 bases of the junction left unmatched. CDR1 and CDR2 from the germline V gene are SGHTA and FQGNSA. The CDR3 extends over 17 amino acids. CDR3 protein: CASSFPSSGETYNEQFF. DNA of the CDR3: TGTGCCAGCAGCTTCCCGTCTAGCGGAGAAACCTACAATGAGCAGTTCTTC. Full variable domain (remainder filled in from reference TRBV7-2 and TRBJ2-1): GAGVSQSPSNKVTEKGKDVELRCDPISGHTALYWYRQSLGQGLEFLIYFQGNSAPDKSGLPSDRFSAERTGGSVSTLTIQRTQQEDSAVYLCASSFPSSGETYNEQFFGPGTRLTVL.

The chain uses TRBV28 and TRBJ2-4; D might be TRBD2 (5 bases). The CDR3 has 15 amino acids. V was cut by 1 base and J by 0 bases, with 7 bases left in between. Germline V gene data show CDR1 as MDHEN and CDR2 as SYDVKM. The CDR3 DNA reads TGTGCCAGCAGTTTATTTCGGGGAGCCAAAAACATTCAGTACTTC. It specifies CASSLFRGAKNIQYF. Variable domain in full (rest from reference TRBV28 and TRBJ2-4): DVKVTQSSRYLVKRTGEKVFLECVQDMDHENMFWYRQDPGLGLRLIYFSYDVKMKEKGDIPEGYSVSREKKERFSLILESASTNQTSMYLCASSLFRGAKNIQYFGAGTRLSVL.

This chain uses TRBV29-1 with TRBJ1-2, with D possibly matching TRBD1 (6 bases). Germline V gene lookup returns CDR1 SQVTM and CDR2 ANQGSEA. V lost 3 bases and J lost 5, with 19 bases in between. CDR3 size: 15 residues. CDR3 sequence (DNA): TGCAGCGTTGATTGGAGTCAGGGGAATCGGTATGGCTACACCTTC. Its translation: CSVDWSQGNRYGYTF.

This clone was recorded once. V and J are TRBV7-3 and TRBJ2-3; 9 positions agree with TRBD2. The V gene's germline CDR1 is SGHTA and CDR2 FQGTGA. The CDR3 sequence is 14 residues long. J lost 3 bases, V lost 6 bases, and 4 bases had no gene match. The DNA for the CDR3 is TGTGCCAGCAGTGTAGCGGGAGCAACAGATACGCAGTATTTT. The encoded protein is CASSVAGATDTQYF.

The chain has TRBV7-9 and TRBJ2-7; D possibly corresponds to TRBD2 (5 bases). Germline assignment: CDR1 SEHNR and CDR2 FQNEAQ (reference sequence). V lost 8 bases and J lost 3, with 23 bases in between. This CDR3 has 16 amino acids. CDR3 coding DNA: TGTGCCAGCCGACCACCGTCGACCGGGAACAACTACGAGCAGTACTTC. This sequence encodes CASRPPSTGNNYEQYF.

The chain carries TRBV6-5 and TRBJ1-1, with no clear D. V gave up 0 bases and J gave up 1 base, with 9 bases separating them. The length of the CDR3 is 15 residues. Germline-derived CDR1 and CDR2 are MNHEY and SVGAGI. Here the CDR3 DNA reads TGTGCCAGCAGTTACTCGAAACTGCAGAACACTGAAGCTTTCTTT. Its protein is CASSYSKLQNTEAFF.

V usage is TRBV27 and J usage is TRBJ2-7; the D gene is possibly TRBD2 (5 bases). V was shortened by 5 bases and J by 4 bases, with 12 bases between the two germline ends. The CDR3 sequence is 13 residues long. Germline-derived CDR1 and CDR2 are MNHEY and SMNVEV (reference sequence). The CDR3 loop is CASSPNSGYEQYF. CDR3 DNA sequence: TGTGCCAGCAGTCCCAATTCGGGGTACGAGCAGTACTTC.

This chain connects TRBV9 to TRBJ2-3, with TRBD2 identical over 8 bases. V lost 4 bases to trimming and J lost 6 bases; unmatched junction nucleotides: 7. CDR3 length: 14 amino acids. Germline V lookup: CDR1 SGDLS, CDR2 YYNGEE. CDR3 residues: CASSTAGVADTQYF. CDR3 bases: TGTGCCAGCAGCACAGCGGGAGTAGCGGATACGCAGTATTTT. The full variable domain, in which reference TRBV9 and TRBJ2-3 provide the parts outside the CDR3, is DSGVTQTPKHLITATGQRVTLRCSPRSGDLSVYWYQQSLDQGLQFLIQYYNGEERAKGNILERFSAQQFPDLHSELNLSSLELGDSALYFCASSTAGVADTQYFGPGTRLTVL.

The CDR3, as DNA: TGTGCCAGCCGGAACACCCCAAATCAGCCCCAGCATTTT. The encoded protein is CASRNTPNQPQHF. The chain is built from TRBV21-1 and TRBJ1-5. TRBV21-1 is deemed a pseudogene. This CDR3 is 13 amino acids long.